The 14 T cell receptor beta chains below all came from one sample that was sequenced in a study of CD8+ T cells in alopecia areata. Treatment reported: oral pan-JAK inhibitor, 5-10 mg twice daily. cDNA prepared by RNA extraction and subsequent reverse transcription served as the template for sequencing. This table comes from immunoSEQ multiplex PCR, and its TCRdb copy is limited to in-frame clones, with some not included. This table holds around 300,000 clones, about 62% found once. The sample here was CD4+ T cells sorted from blood, taken at roughly week 52, from a patient treated with tofacitinib. These TCRs come from a human donor with alopecia areata.

The chain has TRBV7-2 and TRBJ2-5; D is undetermined. The ends were cut back, 5 bases at V and 8 bases at J, with 12 bases in the middle. The CDR3 is 12 residues long. From germline, CDR1 is SGHTA and CDR2 FQGNSA. The CDR3 loop reads CASSPARRTQYF. CDR3 sequence (DNA): TGTGCCAGCAGCCCAGCCCGGCGTACCCAGTACTTC.

The chain carries TRBV15 and TRBJ2-7, with 7 bases matching TRBD2. Trimming at V came to 1 base and at J to 1 base, leaving 19 bases not matched to a gene. This CDR3 has 20 amino acids. CDR1 and CDR2 from the germline V gene are LNHNV and YYDKDF (reference sequence). The CDR3 spells CATSRVGKGHTPGRSYEQYF. The CDR3 DNA follows: TGTGCCACCAGCAGAGTGGGAAAAGGACATACTCCCGGGAGGTCCTACGAGCAGTACTTC.

The chain recombines TRBV10-1 with TRBJ1-2, with D unclear. V shed 8 bases and J shed 4 bases, with 2 bases lying between them. Germline CDR1 is WNHNN and CDR2 is SYGVQD (reference sequence). CDR3 length: 9 residues. CDR3 region: CASPYGYTF. The CDR3 DNA is TGCGCCAGCCCCTATGGCTACACCTTC.

The chain's CDR3 is CASSQVSGTVEAFF. In nucleotides, the CDR3 is TGCGCCAGCAGCCAAGTCTCCGGGACAGTGGAAGCTTTCTTT. The chain combines TRBV4-1 with TRBJ1-1, with 7 bases fitting TRBD1. Losses at the gene ends were 1 base for V and 8 bases for J; bases not matched to a gene: 7. The CDR3 is 14 amino acids. Germline V gene data show CDR1 as MGHRA and CDR2 as YSYEKL.

CDR3 in DNA: TGTGCCAGCAGGACGGACAGGGAGGCTAACTATGGCTACACCTTC. Translated, it gives CASRTDREANYGYTF. J is TRBJ1-2 and V is TRBV6-1; 8 positions match TRBD1. J gave up 0 bases and V 6 bases, and 6 bases lay outside the gene matches. Germline V gives CDR1 MNHNS, CDR2 SASEGT. The CDR3 has 15 residues.

The chain is built from TRBV27 and TRBJ2-5; 8 nucleotides agree with TRBD1. Germline-derived CDR1 and CDR2 are MNHEY and SMNVEV (reference sequence). CDR3 length: 19 amino acids. J lost 3 bases, V lost 0 bases, and 15 bases had no gene match. In nucleotides, the CDR3 is TGTGCCAGCAGTTTATCGTTCGGGACAGGAATGCGATCGAAAGAGACCCAGTACTTC. Amino acids: CASSLSFGTGMRSKETQYF.

This sequence joins TRBV6-1 and TRBJ2-1; TRBD2 agrees at 7 bases. V lost 4 bases and J lost 2; bases outside the gene matches: 5. Germline V gene sequence: CDR1 MNHNS, CDR2 SASEGT. CDR3 length equals 15 residues. The CDR3 nucleotides read TGTGCCAGCAGTGGGCCGGGGGGTCCCTACAATGAGCAGTTCTTC. It yields the protein CASSGPGGPYNEQFF.

This chain uses TRBV5-1 with TRBJ2-7; 9 bases are shared with TRBD1. V dropped 1 base and J dropped 3; count of bases not matched to a gene: 5. The CDR3 runs 15 residues. Germline CDR1 and CDR2: SGHRS and YFSETQ. The CDR3 region is CASSLIPGQGYEQYF. CDR3 sequence (DNA): TGCGCCAGCAGCTTGATCCCGGGACAGGGCTACGAGCAGTACTTC.

With respect to this clone: This same CDR3 is encoded by further DNA sequences in the sample. J is TRBJ2-3 and V is TRBV11-2; D is undetermined. In germline, CDR1 is SGHAT, CDR2 FQNNGV. Trimming took 4 bases from V and 6 from J, leaving 5 bases between them. This CDR3 region has 11 residues. The CDR3 protein is CASSSRDTQYF. The CDR3 DNA reads as TGTGCCAGCAGCTCAAGGGATACGCAGTATTTT.

The chain combines TRBV5-1 with TRBJ2-7; D may be TRBD1 or TRBD2 (5 bases each). V was clipped by 4 bases and J by 0 bases, with 14 bases between them. The germline CDR1 and CDR2 sequences are SGHRS and YFSETQ. The CDR3 spans 15 residues. The CDR3 DNA reads as TGCGCCAGCAGCGGGGACGTGACCAGCTCCTACGAGCAGTACTTC. Translated, it gives CASSGDVTSSYEQYF.

This clone was detected a few times. This chain joins TRBV27 and TRBJ2-1; the D is unclear. This CDR3 contains 15 residues. The germline gives CDR1 MNHEY, CDR2 SMNVEV (reference sequence). V lost 5 bases and J 2 bases, leaving 13 bases between the germline ends. The DNA of the CDR3 is TGTGCCAGCAGTCCAGAGATAACGACCTACAATGAGCAGTTCTTC. Encoded protein: CASSPEITTYNEQFF.

J is TRBJ1-4 and V is TRBV10-3, with D perhaps TRBD1 (5 bases). In germline, CDR1 is ENHRY, CDR2 SYGVKD. The CDR3 has 14 residues. The CDR3 here is CSPDSGRNNEKLFF. The CDR3 DNA reads TGTTCCCCCGACTCGGGACGGAATAATGAAAAACTGTTTTTT.

The J gene is TRBJ2-7, the V gene TRBV29-1, with a weak D call TRBD2 (6 bases). Germline V gene data show CDR1 as SQVTM and CDR2 as ANQGSEA. The germline V and J ends were trimmed by 6 bases and 9 bases, with 24 bases remaining between them. The CDR3 is 14 residues long. This CDR3 reads CSVSPTGGNVGQYF. In DNA form, the CDR3 reads TGCAGCGTGTCCCCCACTGGGGGGAACGTCGGGCAGTACTTC.

This rearrangement joins TRBV27 to TRBJ1-6; weak D call: TRBD1 (5 bases). CDR3 size: 13 residues. Germline CDR1 and CDR2: MNHEY and SMNVEV (reference sequence). V lost 5 bases, J lost 10 bases, and 12 bases lay in between. CDR3 sequence (DNA): TGTGCCAGCAGTACCCCAGGGAAGTCACCCCTCCACTTT. Translation gives CASSTPGKSPLHF.